This is a list of T cell receptor beta chains from one sample in a study of patients and donors after allogeneic stem cell transplantation. Using its own MiXCR run on the RT-PCR reads, TCRdb lists one record per CDR3 protein. The table records roughly 880,000 distinct CDR3 sequences, more than 15% of them present only once. The source material was blood, either unsorted or a sorted T cell fraction (not recorded which). The source of these receptors is a human donor who was either an allogeneic HSCT recipient or a stem cell or donor lymphocyte infusion donor (not recorded which). It is not recorded whose cells these are; they may come from a transplant donor. Each CDR3 is given with its conserved first and last residue. D genes are given only for firm matches. Clone size is not always given. Where it is, it says once, few, many or a class for expanded clones.

>TRBJ1-2|few|TRBV10-3|.
CAISESTFGGGYTF
TGTGCCATCAGTGAGTCCACCTTTGGGGGTGGCTACACCTTC
>TRBJ2-5|.|TRBV20-1|TRBD1
CSASSGQGGETQYF
TGCAGTGCTAGTTCAGGACAGGGGGGAGAGACCCAGTACTTC
>TRBJ1-1|few|TRBV6-1|.
CASSPRGRVTEAFF
TGTGCCAGCAGTCCCAGAGGCCGCGTCACTGAAGCTTTCTTT
>TRBJ1-5|few|TRBV20-1|.
CSAGGASMGQPQHF
TGCAGTGCTGGGGGCGCATCGATGGGGCAGCCCCAGCATTTT
>TRBJ2-2|few|TRBV6-5|.
CASSYFGVGTGELFF
TGTGCCAGCAGTTACTTCGGGGTGGGGACCGGGGAGCTGTTTTTT
>TRBJ1-1|.|TRBV5-6|.
CASSFKWNRNTEAFF
TGTGCCAGCAGCTTCAAGTGGAACCGGAACACTGAAGCTTTCTTT
>TRBJ1-6|many|TRBV20-1|.
CSARDSEGWNSPLHF
TGCAGTGCTAGAGATAGCGAGGGGTGGAATTCACCCCTCCACTTT
>TRBJ2-5|few|TRBV12-5|.
CASGFFGETQYF
TGTGCTAGTGGTTTCTTCGGAGAGACCCAGTACTTC
>TRBJ2-5|few|TRBV5-1|.
CASSFMGTGKETQYF
TGCGCCAGCAGCTTCATGGGGACTGGAAAAGAGACCCAGTACTTC
>TRBJ1-2|.|TRBV20-1|TRBD1
CSASRRDRDYGYTF
TGCAGTGCTAGTCGACGGGACAGGGACTATGGCTACACCTTC
>TRBJ2-1|few|TRBV5-1|TRBD1
CASSLGTGAMDEQFF
TGCGCCAGCAGCTTGGGGACAGGGGCAATGGATGAGCAGTTCTTC
>TRBJ2-2|.|TRBV5-1|.
CASSLRAAHTGELFF
TGCGCCAGCAGCTTGAGGGCAGCACACACCGGGGAGCTGTTTTTT
>TRBJ2-3|.|TRBV11-2|.
CASSLDVFTDTQYF
TGTGCCAGCAGCTTAGACGTTTTCACAGATACGCAGTATTTT
>TRBJ2-5|few|TRBV29-1|.
CSARTEGQETQYF
TGCAGCGCACGAACGGAAGGCCAAGAGACCCAGTACTTC
>TRBJ2-7|many|TRBV20-1|.
CSAARSGYEQYF
TGCAGTGCTGCCAGGAGTGGTTACGAGCAGTACTTC
>TRBJ2-3|.|TRBV4-1|TRBD2
CASSQDRTSGPQYF
TGCGCCAGCAGCCAAGATCGGACTAGCGGGCCGCAGTATTTT
>TRBJ2-1|.|TRBV7-9|.
CASSPRSSYNEQFF
TGTGCCAGCAGCCCCCGCAGTTCCTACAATGAGCAGTTCTTC
>TRBJ1-1|.|TRBV4-2|.
CASSQGGEGTEAFF
TGTGCCAGCAGCCAAGGGGGGGAGGGCACTGAAGCTTTCTTT
>TRBJ1-5|.|TRBV20-1|TRBD1
CSARYRGLSNQPQHF
TGCAGTGCTAGATACAGGGGGCTAAGCAATCAGCCCCAGCATTTT
>TRBJ2-3|few|TRBV14|.
CASSQALVTGGTDTQYF
TGTGCCAGCAGCCAAGCCCTCGTTACAGGCGGCACAGATACGCAGTATTTT
>TRBJ1-5|.|TRBV7-8|.
CASSPWRVGYQPQHF
TGTGCCAGCAGCCCATGGAGAGTGGGCTATCAGCCCCAGCATTTT
>TRBJ2-6|.|TRBV7-9|.
CASSQNRGMFNVLTF
TGTGCCAGCAGCCAAAACCGGGGCATGTTCAACGTCCTGACTTTC
>TRBJ1-1|few|TRBV7-9|.
CASTGIGSTEAFF
TGTGCCAGTACCGGTATCGGGAGCACTGAAGCTTTCTTT
>TRBJ1-2|.|TRBV7-9|.
CASSLAGATYGYTF
TGTGCCAGCAGCTTAGCGGGGGCAACTTATGGCTACACCTTC